The rows below give T cell receptor beta chains drawn from one sample of a study of identical twins. TCRdb re-analysed the 5' RACE reads in MiXCR, keeping a single row per CDR3 protein. Here the sample spans 500,000 to 600,000 distinct CDR3 sequences, approximately 22% being singletons. The data were also submitted as part of a second study, on T cells expressing NK-cell markers.

Sequencing was performed on CD4+ T cells sorted from blood. The receptors were sampled from a woman aged 18-29 years in good health. Both conserved end residues are part of each CDR3. The D gene is left open where the match is weak. Clone size is stated in some rows and not others, as once, few, many or a class when expanded.

few	.	TRBV6-2/TRBV6-3	TRBJ1-1	CASSYHRNTEAFF	TGTGCCAGCAGTTACCATAGGAACACTGAAGCTTTCTTT
many	.	TRBV20-1	TRBJ1-1	CSARRMNTEAFF	TGCAGTGCCCGGCGAATGAACACTGAAGCTTTCTTT
.	.	TRBV7-2	TRBJ2-5	CASSPRREETQYF	TGTGCCAGCAGCCCCCGGAGGGAGGAGACCCAGTACTTC
.	TRBD2	TRBV2	TRBJ2-2	CAKERTSGQNTGELFF	TGTGCCAAAGAGAGGACTAGCGGGCAGAACACCGGGGAGCTGTTTTTT
many	.	TRBV2	TRBJ2-1	CASSAFPADALFF	TGTGCCAGCAGTGCTTTTCCAGCCGATGCTTTGTTCTTC
.	TRBD2	TRBV5-5	TRBJ2-1	CASTRDRLAGGYEQFF	TGTGCCAGCACAAGGGATCGACTAGCGGGGGGCTATGAGCAGTTCTTC
many	TRBD2	TRBV20-1	TRBJ2-1	CSAQLAGGPSEQFF	TGCAGTGCGCAACTAGCGGGAGGGCCCAGTGAGCAGTTCTTC
many	.	TRBV29-1	TRBJ2-3	CSVERVDTQYF	TGCAGCGTTGAAAGGGTAGATACGCAGTATTTT
.	.	TRBV25-1	TRBJ2-3	CATALWDGATDTQYF	TGTGCCACCGCTCTTTGGGACGGAGCCACAGATACGCAGTATTTT
.	.	TRBV20-1	TRBJ1-2	CSARDTSDSYGYTF	TGCAGTGCTAGAGATACGTCGGACAGCTATGGCTACACCTTC
.	.	TRBV7-9	TRBJ2-1	CASSREFRDNEQFF	TGTGCCAGCAGCCGGGAGTTTCGGGACAATGAGCAGTTCTTC